The present TCR beta chain was sequenced within a study of shared clonotypes between healthy human individuals. Study outcomes and limitations: At large depth, rarefaction still showed sorted-subset sequencing to be incomplete.

In the original analysis: Filtering differed for immunoSEQ, which gave only junction sequences without quality scores. Libraries were prepared by immunoSEQ multiplex PCR; TCRdb keeps only in-frame clonotypes and omits some of them. V and J calls and clone size follow that table, whereas D and trimming were derived from the DNA. This repertoire shows some 1 million clones, about 75% found once; its top ten account for nearly 1.5%. CDR3 length: 15 amino acids. V lost 1 base to trimming and J lost 4 bases, with 13 bases between them. Germline V gene data show CDR1 as MNHNS and CDR2 as SASEGT. This clone appeared a single time. The antigen remains unidentified. Subsets obtained from CD4+ cells comprised CD45RA+ naive and CD45RA-negative memory cells.

The sequenced material came from memory CD4+ T cells sorted from blood. Subset reported: CD45RA-negative fraction. The origin of this receptor is a man aged 18 to 29 in good health. The genes are TRBV6-1 and TRBJ1-1; D is unresolved. The CDR3 here is CASSEVQVSRTEAFF. The CDR3 coding sequence is TGTGCCAGCAGTGAAGTTCAGGTTTCCCGCACTGAAGCTTTCTTT.